This T cell receptor (beta chain) was recovered during a study of blood T cell repertoires in COVID-19. Whole-study context: Samples of COVID-19 (acute and convalescent) were obtained from the United States, Italy and Spain. The analysed material was cDNA or gDNA that came from T cells, B-cell-depleted T cells, or PBMCs.

Study processing details: Reference gene primer amplification yielded estimated nucleated cell counts. Here immunoSEQ multiplex PCR was the method, and the copy in TCRdb shows in-frame clones only, minus some. V and J calls and clone size are those listed in that table; D and trimming were worked out from the DNA. This table holds about 99,000 clones, roughly 84% found once. CDR1 and CDR2 (germline): MNHNY, SVGAGI (reference sequence). The CDR3 consists of 16 residues. Trimming at V came to 2 bases and at J to 5 bases, leaving 9 bases not matched to a gene. Sequencing was done on a sample of peripheral blood. This sequence originates from a man in his 70s with active or convalescent COVID-19. V is TRBV6-6 and J is TRBJ2-5; 9 bases match TRBD2. The chain's CDR3 is CASSYGAGGPSETQYF. The CDR3 coding sequence is TGTGCCAGCAGTTACGGGGCGGGGGGGCCCTCCGAGACCCAGTACTTC.